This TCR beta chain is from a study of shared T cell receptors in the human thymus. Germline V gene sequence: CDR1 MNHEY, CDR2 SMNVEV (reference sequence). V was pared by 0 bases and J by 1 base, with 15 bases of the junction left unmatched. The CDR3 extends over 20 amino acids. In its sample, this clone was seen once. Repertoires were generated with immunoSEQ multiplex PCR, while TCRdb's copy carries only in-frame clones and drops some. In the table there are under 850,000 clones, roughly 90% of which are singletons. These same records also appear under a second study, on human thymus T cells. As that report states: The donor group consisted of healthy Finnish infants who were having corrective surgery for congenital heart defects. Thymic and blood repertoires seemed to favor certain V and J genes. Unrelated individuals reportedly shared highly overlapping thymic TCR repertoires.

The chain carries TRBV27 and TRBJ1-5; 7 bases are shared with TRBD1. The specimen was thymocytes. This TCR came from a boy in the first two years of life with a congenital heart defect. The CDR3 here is CASSLSSGHQRGQSNQPQHF. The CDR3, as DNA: TGTGCCAGCAGTTTATCCTCGGGACACCAAAGGGGGCAAAGCAATCAGCCCCAGCATTTT.